This passage covers 22 T cell receptor beta chains from one sample sequenced in a study of cytomegalovirus exposure and HLA in healthy donors. The PCR employed 60 Vbeta primers together with 13 Jbeta primers. The data were produced by immunoSEQ multiplex PCR, yet TCRdb's version contains in-frame clones alone and is incomplete. The sample consists of some 140,000 clones, 75% to 85% of them appearing once. Sequenced material: PBMCs. These receptors came from a female donor in good health and CMV-seronegative.

The rearrangement links TRBV7-8 to TRBJ1-2; the match to TRBD1 covers 10 bases. This CDR3 comprises 15 residues. The germline gives CDR1 SGHVS, CDR2 FQNEAQ. Germline trimming cut 4 bases from V and 3 bases from J; bases unmatched to any gene: 5. CDR3 protein: CASSSTGTGDYGYTF. The CDR3, as DNA: TGTGCCAGCAGCTCAACCGGGACAGGGGACTATGGCTACACCTTC. Full variable domain (remainder filled in from reference TRBV7-8 and TRBJ1-2): GAGVSQSPRYKVAKRGQDVALRCDPISGHVSLFWYQQALGQGPEFLTYFQNEAQLDKSGLPSDRFFAERPEGSVSTLKIQRTQQEDSAVYLCASSSTGTGDYGYTFGSGTRLTVV.

The V and J genes are TRBV5-4 and TRBJ2-7; D unresolved. There are 16 residues in the CDR3. The germline V gene has CDR1 SGHNT and CDR2 YYREEE (reference sequence). Trimming removed 2 bases from V and 1 base from J, with 16 bases in between. The CDR3 DNA sequence: TGTGCCAGCAGCTTCCTCCCTAGGAACACTTCCTACGAGCAGTACTTC. Translated, it gives CASSFLPRNTSYEQYF.

This chain connects TRBV28 to TRBJ1-4; D not certain. CDR1 is MDHEN, CDR2 SYDVKM, per germline. V dropped 5 bases and J dropped 8 bases, with 3 bases sitting between them. This CDR3 has 10 residues. The CDR3 loop is CASSSEKLFF. In DNA form, the CDR3 reads TGTGCCAGCAGTAGCGAAAAACTGTTTTTT.

V usage is TRBV2 and J usage is TRBJ1-5, with TRBD1 matching 7 bases. Trimming took 5 bases from V and 6 from J; bases not matched to a gene: 7. The CDR3 has 14 residues. The germline V gene has CDR1 SNHLY and CDR2 FYNNEI. In nucleotides, the CDR3 is TGTGCCAGCAGTAATATTCGACAGGGTCAGCCCCAGCATTTT. This gives the protein CASSNIRQGQPQHF.

This sequence joins TRBV5-3 and TRBJ2-2; 8 bases line up with TRBD2. TRBV5-3 belongs to the ORF category, with a function that is uncertain. This CDR3 contains 17 residues. With 2 bases clipped from V and 5 bases from J, the junction kept 11 bases outside the gene matches. The chain's CDR3 is CARSFLPGGARTGELFF. For the CDR3, the DNA is TGTGCCAGAAGCTTTTTGCCCGGGGGGGCGAGGACCGGGGAGCTGTTTTTT.

The chain recombines TRBV7-8 with TRBJ2-7, with a weak D call TRBD2 (6 bases). Looked up from germline, CDR1 is SGHVS and CDR2 is FQNEAQ. The CDR3 loop spans 14 amino acids. Trimming removed 5 bases at V and 2 bases at J, with 13 bases between. As DNA, the CDR3 is TGTGCCAGCAGCCGGGAGATAGCGCCCTACGAGCAGTACTTC. It codes for CASSREIAPYEQYF. The whole variable domain, filled in from reference TRBV7-8 and TRBJ2-7, reads GAGVSQSPRYKVAKRGQDVALRCDPISGHVSLFWYQQALGQGPEFLTYFQNEAQLDKSGLPSDRFFAERPEGSVSTLKIQRTQQEDSAVYLCASSREIAPYEQYFGPGTRLTVT.

CDR3 sequence: CAWTGSYEQYF. Written as DNA, the CDR3 is TGTGCCTGGACAGGCTCCTACGAGCAGTACTTC. This rearrangement joins TRBV30 to TRBJ2-7; D is undetermined. Between the trimmed V and J ends, which lost 4 bases and 0 bases, there was a span of 4 bases. Germline V lookup: CDR1 GTSNPN, CDR2 SVGIG (reference sequence). The CDR3 contains 11 residues.

The V and J genes are TRBV28 and TRBJ1-5; TRBD1 matches at 8 bases. In germline, CDR1 is MDHEN, CDR2 SYDVKM. The CDR3 extends over 14 amino acids. Losses at the gene ends were 6 bases for V and 6 bases for J; bases not matched to a gene: 7. Here the CDR3 reads CASRGAGGVQPQHF. CDR3 coding DNA: TGTGCCAGCAGGGGTGCAGGGGGCGTTCAGCCCCAGCATTTT.

The chain has TRBV5-4 and TRBJ2-1; 7 nucleotides line up with TRBD1. The germline V gene encodes CDR1 SGHNT and CDR2 YYREEE (reference sequence). V lost 4 bases to trimming and J lost 7 bases; unmatched junction nucleotides: 8. The CDR3 totals 14 residues. The CDR3 nucleotides are TGTGCCAGCAGCCCCAGACAGGGTCTGAATGAGCAGTTCTTC. This codes for CASSPRQGLNEQFF.

V and J are TRBV7-2 and TRBJ1-5; tentative D call: TRBD1 (5 bases). Trimming stripped 5 bases from V and 5 bases from J, with 16 bases between. Germline V gene lookup returns CDR1 SGHTA and CDR2 FQGNSA. CDR3 length: 15 amino acids. The CDR3 loop reads CASSIRTGGDQPQHF. The DNA of the CDR3 is TGTGCCAGCAGCATCCGGACGGGGGGGGATCAGCCCCAGCATTTT.

The chain has TRBV28 and TRBJ1-1; unclear D gene. Trimming stripped 5 bases from V and 7 bases from J, with 20 bases between. Germline V gene lookup returns CDR1 MDHEN and CDR2 SYDVKM. This CDR3 has 15 residues. The CDR3 spells CASSPPSVLTDEAFF. CDR3 nucleotide sequence: TGTGCCAGCAGTCCCCCCTCCGTTTTAACAGATGAAGCTTTCTTT.

In this sample, this clone turned up once. The chain is built from TRBV29-1 and TRBJ1-1; 7 bases are a match to TRBD1. Looked up from germline, CDR1 is SQVTM and CDR2 is ANQGSEA. The CDR3 runs to 15 residues. V dropped 0 bases and J dropped 2; count of bases not matched to a gene: 6. The chain's CDR3 is CSVEDRQGINTEAFF. CDR3 nucleotides: TGCAGCGTTGAAGATCGACAGGGTATCAACACTGAAGCTTTCTTT.

This clone was seen a few times. The same CDR3 is also encoded by other DNA sequences in this sample. The chain carries TRBV7-2 and TRBJ1-2, with a weak D call TRBD1 (6 bases). There are 14 residues in the CDR3. V was pared by 1 base and J by 7 bases, with 13 bases between. CDR1 SGHTA and CDR2 FQGNSA come from the germline V gene. The CDR3 DNA reads as TGTGCCAGCAGCTTAGGGGTAGGGGGGGGTGGCTACACCTTC. Residues: CASSLGVGGGGYTF. Using reference TRBV7-2 and TRBJ1-2 for the parts outside the CDR3, the full variable domain is GAGVSQSPSNKVTEKGKDVELRCDPISGHTALYWYRQSLGQGLEFLIYFQGNSAPDKSGLPSDRFSAERTGGSVSTLTIQRTQQEDSAVYLCASSLGVGGGGYTFGSGTRLTVV.

This clone was seen a handful of times. The chain joins TRBV28 to TRBJ2-5; 9 bases line up with TRBD2. Germline V CDR1 and CDR2: MDHEN, SYDVKM. Trimming took 6 bases from V and 4 from J; bases not matched to a gene: 6. CDR3 length: 14 residues. The CDR3 coding sequence is TGTGCCAGCAGCCGCGGGGGGGCATTAGAGACCCAGTACTTC. The encoded protein is CASSRGGALETQYF.

This clone was observed a handful of times. This CDR3 reads CASSVGMSRDQPQHF. The DNA of the CDR3 is TGTGCCAGCAGTGTTGGTATGAGTCGGGATCAGCCCCAGCATTTT. The chain uses TRBV2 and TRBJ1-5; D remains ambiguous. The CDR3 is 15 amino acids. Trimming shortened V by 4 bases and J by 5 bases, and 15 bases separated the two germline ends. The germline CDR1 and CDR2 sequences are SNHLY and FYNNEI.

The genes are TRBV7-9 and TRBJ2-6; no firm D call. CDR1 is SEHNR, CDR2 FQNEAQ, per germline (reference sequence). The CDR3 consists of 15 residues. Trimming took off 5 bases at V and 0 bases at J, with 8 bases between the two ends. DNA of the CDR3: TGTGCCAGCAGCCAAGAACACTCTGGGGCCAACGTCCTGACTTTC. This gives the protein CASSQEHSGANVLTF.

V and J are TRBV9 and TRBJ2-2; TRBD2 agrees at 8 bases. The CDR3 has 15 amino acids. The junction had 6 bases not matched to a gene; V was cut back by 3 bases and J by 5 bases. Germline CDR1 and CDR2: SGDLS and YYNGEE. This chain's CDR3 is CASSDQRERTGELFF. The CDR3 DNA reads as TGTGCCAGCAGCGACCAGCGGGAGCGGACCGGGGAGCTGTTTTTT.

J is TRBJ2-3 and V is TRBV5-1; 10 positions match TRBD1. The CDR3 contains 17 residues. CDR1 is SGHRS, CDR2 YFSETQ, per germline. With V trimmed by 4 bases and J by 3 bases, 11 bases remained unmatched. The CDR3: CASSLGMGTGVTDTQYF. The DNA of the CDR3 is TGCGCCAGCAGCCTTGGGATGGGGACAGGGGTGACAGATACGCAGTATTTT. The entire variable domain, with the rest obtained from reference TRBV5-1 and TRBJ2-3, is as follows: KAGVTQTPRYLIKTRGQQVTLSCSPISGHRSVSWYQQTPGQGLQFLFEYFSETQRNKGNFPGRFSGRQFSNSRSEMNVSTLELGDSALYLCASSLGMGTGVTDTQYFGPGTRLTVL.

This clone was counted once. The chain couples TRBV9 to TRBJ1-1, with D possibly being TRBD1 (5 bases). V was trimmed by 4 bases and J by 2 bases, leaving 15 bases between them. CDR3 size: 15 residues. CDR1 is SGDLS and CDR2 is YYNGEE in the germline V gene. This CDR3 is CASSLGGGANTEAFF. The CDR3 coding sequence is TGTGCCAGCAGCTTAGGTGGAGGGGCTAACACTGAAGCTTTCTTT.

The V gene is TRBV7-2, the J gene TRBJ1-2, with a possible D match to TRBD1 (6 bases). This CDR3 contains 13 residues. Germline-derived CDR1 and CDR2 are SGHTA and FQGNSA. V gave up 8 bases and J gave up 6 bases, with 16 bases separating them. The CDR3 protein is CASRQAPRDGYTF. The CDR3 DNA is TGTGCCAGCCGACAGGCCCCAAGGGATGGCTACACCTTC.

The J gene is TRBJ2-1, the V gene TRBV19; 7 positions match TRBD2. There are 13 residues in the CDR3. Trimming took 6 bases from V and 7 from J; bases not matched to a gene: 6. Per germline, CDR1 LNHDA and CDR2 SQIVND (reference sequence). CDR3 protein: CASSQTSWNEQFF. CDR3 sequence (DNA): TGTGCCAGTAGCCAGACTAGCTGGAATGAGCAGTTCTTC.

The chain joins TRBV2 to TRBJ1-3; D is uncertain. CDR1 SNHLY and CDR2 FYNNEI come from the germline V gene. The CDR3 loop spans 13 amino acids. Trimming took off 3 bases at V and 4 bases at J, with 7 bases between the two ends. The DNA of the CDR3 is TGTGCCAGCAGTGATGACGGGGGAAACACCATATATTTT. The encoded protein is CASSDDGGNTIYF.